The clone carrying this T cell receptor (beta chain) was seen more than once but under ten times. Its specificity is unknown. This specimen comes from a study of somatic mutations in cytotoxic T cells in rheumatoid arthritis. Assay used: immunoSEQ multiplex PCR; TCRdb lists only in-frame clones, some missing. The table records 20,000 or so clones, over 70% of them present only once. Whole-study findings and limits: For about an eighth of the 65 patients, a single CD8+ clone accounted for more than 20% of CD8+ cells. Compared with age-matched healthy controls, rheumatoid arthritis patients did not differ significantly in CD8+ T-cell clonality.

The CDR3 is 16 amino acids. V trimming: 4 bases; J trimming: 4 bases; junction bases outside the gene matches: 9. The V gene's germline CDR1 is SNHLY and CDR2 FYNNEI. The sample consisted of CD8+ T cells sorted from blood. This clonotype was sampled from a man aged 55 to 70 in good health. The chain joins TRBV2 to TRBJ2-3; 9 bases line up with TRBD2. CDR3 coding DNA: TGTGCCAGCAGTGGGATAGCGGGAGAGGGGCCAGATACGCAGTATTTT. As protein: CASSGIAGEGPDTQYF.